This TCR beta chain is drawn from a study of blood T cells in healthy people across ages. The study, taken as a whole, reports: Older age went with lower TCR beta diversity per million T cells, in a roughly linear way.

CDR1 is SEHNR, CDR2 FQNEAQ, per germline (reference sequence). V dropped 5 bases and J dropped 9 bases, with 26 bases sitting between them. The CDR3 spans 17 residues. Using a J-beta primer mix together with a sample-barcoded 5' primer, a second PCR was run for roughly 7 to 11 cycles. Sequencing of every sample gave 3 million or more CDR3-containing paired-end reads. A single record per CDR3 protein comes from TCRdb applying MiXCR to the 5' RACE reads. This sample carries some 760,000 distinct CDR3 sequences, 25% of them seen once, and the ten largest clones take around 3.6%. This clonotype turned up a few times. Its target is unknown. The same specimen was also included in a second study, on T cells of mothers and their children.

The TCR was taken from a boy aged 10-17 years in good health. This chain joins TRBV7-9 and TRBJ1-3; no clear D. Sequenced material: blood. The DNA for the CDR3 is TGTGCCAGCAGCCTCCCGTTTGAGGCCCAACTAGCCGCCACCATATATTTT. Translating it yields CASSLPFEAQLAATIYF.